Below, one T cell receptor (beta chain) is given with its context. Its matching antigen is unknown. The entry originates in a study of OX40 agonist ivuxolimab in advanced cancers. The wider study: Partial responses were seen in three patients, one with hepatocellular carcinoma and two with cutaneous melanoma.

Profiling relied on immunoSEQ multiplex PCR, and the TCRdb table lists in-frame clones only, not all of them. This table holds 65,000 to 80,000 clones, over 65% found once. General observations from the study: Among some nonresponders, normalized T-cell clonal expansion was also low. In general, CD8+ T cells held more expanded clones than CD4+ did, on average.

The clonotype comes from an adult with an advanced solid tumor such as melanoma, head and neck, liver or kidney cancer. This material consisted of CD4+ or CD8+ T cells sorted from blood, taken in a trial of the OX40 agonist ivuxolimab.

CDR3 in amino acids: CASRSWAGVNTGELFF. CDR3 sequence (DNA): TGCGCCAGCAGATCCTGGGCGGGAGTGAACACCGGGGAGCTGTTTTTT. V usage is TRBV4-3 and J usage is TRBJ2-2, with 7 bases that match TRBD2. This CDR3 region has 16 residues. CDR1 LGHNA and CDR2 YSLEER come from the germline V gene. With V trimmed by 6 bases and J by 1 base, 8 bases remained unmatched.